The source of this TCR beta chain is a study of blood T cell repertoires in COVID-19. Study as a whole: The United States, Italy and Spain supplied acute and convalescent COVID-19 samples. PBMCs, B-cell-depleted T cells, or T cells were the source of the cDNA or gDNA that made up the material.

With V trimmed by 5 bases and J by 2 bases, 6 bases remained unmatched. In germline, CDR1 is SQVTM, CDR2 ANQGSEA. The CDR3 is made up of 13 amino acids. How the authors handled the data: Counts of nucleated cells, estimated from reference gene primer amplification, were obtained. Data came from immunoSEQ multiplex PCR; TCRdb stores just in-frame clones and leaves some out. V and J calls and clone size are as listed in that table; D and trimming were resolved from the DNA. Of fewer than 650,000 clones in the sample, approximately 91% were seen once. Patients of the Seattle cohort, enrolled during active infection, were followed longitudinally.

The receptor comes from a woman aged 45 to 65 with COVID-19, enrolled during active disease. What was sequenced was peripheral blood. This chain links TRBV29-1 with TRBJ2-7; 7 bases map to TRBD1. CDR3 sequence: CSVTDRETYEQYF. DNA for the CDR3: TGCAGCGTTACCGACAGGGAGACCTACGAGCAGTACTTC.